A single T cell receptor beta chain is shown here with its context. The treatment: oral pan-JAK inhibitor, 5-10 mg twice daily. The data were taken from a study of CD8+ T cells in alopecia areata. This CDR3 spans 15 amino acids. Looked up from germline, CDR1 is SNHLY and CDR2 is FYNNEI. The V segment lost 4 bases and the J segment 0 bases; nucleotides outside the gene matches: 5. The authors extracted RNA and reverse transcribed it into cDNA as the sequencing template. TCRdb's table, derived via immunoSEQ multiplex PCR, lists solely in-frame clones and lacks some. The table includes about 140,000 clones, 80% to 90% detected once.

The chain uses TRBV2 and TRBJ2-5, with 7 bases that match TRBD2. The source was CD8+ T cells sorted from blood, collected at week 4, from a patient treated with tofacitinib. This sequence originates from a human donor with alopecia areata. The DNA for the CDR3 is TGTGCCAGCAGTGTCCCAGGGAGGGACCAAGAGACCCAGTACTTC. Translated, it gives CASSVPGRDQETQYF.